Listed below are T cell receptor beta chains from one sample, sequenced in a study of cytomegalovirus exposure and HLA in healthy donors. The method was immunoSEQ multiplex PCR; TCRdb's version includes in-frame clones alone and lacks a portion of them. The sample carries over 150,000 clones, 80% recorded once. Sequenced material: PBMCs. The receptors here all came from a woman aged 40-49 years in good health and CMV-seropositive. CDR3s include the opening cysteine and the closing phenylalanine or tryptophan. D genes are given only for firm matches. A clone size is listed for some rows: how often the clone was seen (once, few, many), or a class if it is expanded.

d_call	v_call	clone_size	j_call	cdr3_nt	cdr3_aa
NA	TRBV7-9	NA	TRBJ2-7	TGTGCCAGCAGCTCCCAGGGCAGCGAGGACTTC	CASSSQGSEDF
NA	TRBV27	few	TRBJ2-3	TGTGCCAGCAGTCCCGGACAGTTTGGCACAGATACGCAGTATTTT	CASSPGQFGTDTQYF
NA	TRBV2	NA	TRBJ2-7	TGTGCCAGCAGTGAAAGACTCACCCACGAGCAGTACTTC	CASSERLTHEQYF
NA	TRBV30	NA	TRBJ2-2	TGTGCCTGGAGTAACAGGGGCGGGACCGGCACCGGGGAGCTGTTTTTT	CAWSNRGGTGTGELFF
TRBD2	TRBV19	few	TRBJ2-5	TGTGCCACCAAAGGGACTAGCGGGTGGGGGGAGACCCAGTACTTC	CATKGTSGWGETQYF
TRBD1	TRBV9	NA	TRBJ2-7	TGTGCCAGCAGCGCCTCATCGGGACAGATCTACGAGCAGTACTTC	CASSASSGQIYEQYF
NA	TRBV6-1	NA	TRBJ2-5	TGTGCCAGCAGTGAAGCGTATCGGGGTTTGGAGACCCAGTACTTC	CASSEAYRGLETQYF
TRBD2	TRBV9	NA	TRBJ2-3	TGTGCCAGCAGCGCCGCCCGGGTGGGAGGGACAGATACGCAGTATTTT	CASSAARVGGTDTQYF
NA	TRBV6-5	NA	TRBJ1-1	TGTGCCAGCAGTGCGGCTGTTACTGAAGCTTTCTTT	CASSAAVTEAFF
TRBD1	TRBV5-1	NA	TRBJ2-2	TGCGCCAGCAGCCCTTGGACAGGGGTGAACACCGGGGAGCTGTTTTTT	CASSPWTGVNTGELFF
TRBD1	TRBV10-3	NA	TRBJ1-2	TGTGCCATCAGGGGACAGACAGGGGGCTATGGCTACACCTTC	CAIRGQTGGYGYTF
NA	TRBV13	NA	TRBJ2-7	TGTGCCAGCAGCTTAGGGCGGAGGGAGCAGTACTTC	CASSLGRREQYF
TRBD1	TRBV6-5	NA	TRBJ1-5	TGTGCCAGCAGTTACTCCGGACAGGGTAGCAATCAGCCCCAGCATTTT	CASSYSGQGSNQPQHF
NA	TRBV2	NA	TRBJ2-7	TGTGCCAGCAGTGAAGTCTCGGGAAGCTACGAGCAGTACTTC	CASSEVSGSYEQYF
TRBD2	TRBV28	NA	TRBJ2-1	TGTGCCAGCAGTATGCCCGGGACTAGCGGGAGAAAGAGGTCCTACAATGAGCAGTTCTTC	CASSMPGTSGRKRSYNEQFF
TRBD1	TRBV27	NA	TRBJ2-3	TGTGCCAGCACAGGGGGCCCCCCAGATACGCAGTATTTT	CASTGGPPDTQYF
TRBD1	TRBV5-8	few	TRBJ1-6	TGTGCCAGCTACTGGGACAGTAATTCACCCCTCCACTTT	CASYWDSNSPLHF
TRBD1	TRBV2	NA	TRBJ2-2	TGTGCCAGCAACGATCTACTCGGGACAGGGCTAGACACCGGGGAGCTGTTTTTT	CASNDLLGTGLDTGELFF
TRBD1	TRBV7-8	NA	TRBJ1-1	TGTGCCAGCAGCTACGACAGGGAACCACTTTCTGAAGCTTTCTTT	CASSYDREPLSEAFF
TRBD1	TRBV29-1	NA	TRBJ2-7	TGCAGCGCCCGTGGGACAGGGGCGCACGAGCAGTACTTC	CSARGTGAHEQYF
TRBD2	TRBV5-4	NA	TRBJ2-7	TGTGCCAGCAGCTTGGCTGCGGGAGTTGGCTACGAGCAGTACTTC	CASSLAAGVGYEQYF
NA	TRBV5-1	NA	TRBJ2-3	TGCGCCAGCAGCTTGGCAGGATCCAGCACAGATACGCAGTATTTT	CASSLAGSSTDTQYF
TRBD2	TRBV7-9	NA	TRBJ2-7	TGTGCCAGCAGCCCACGGTGTCTAGCGGGAGTGTGCGAGCAGTACTTC	CASSPRCLAGVCEQYF
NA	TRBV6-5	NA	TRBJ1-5	TGTGCCAGCAGGTCGGGGGGCAATCAGCCCCAGCATTTT	CASRSGGNQPQHF
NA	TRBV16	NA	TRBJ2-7	TGTGCCAGCAGCCACCAGGGGGACTTCCGTGAGTACGAGCAGTACTTC	CASSHQGDFREYEQYF
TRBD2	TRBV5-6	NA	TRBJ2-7	TGTGCCAGCAGCCCCCGTCTAGCGGCCTACGAGCAGTACTTC	CASSPRLAAYEQYF
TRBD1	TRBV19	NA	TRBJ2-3	TGTGCCAGTAGTATCCTTGACAGGGCAAATACAGATACGCAGTATTTT	CASSILDRANTDTQYF
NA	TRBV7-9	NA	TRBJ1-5	TGTGCCAGCAGCCTACAGGGAACGGATCAGCCCCAGCATTTT	CASSLQGTDQPQHF
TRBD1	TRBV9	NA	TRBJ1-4	TGTGCCAGCAGCGCCACCGGGACAGGGAATGAAAAACTGTTTTTT	CASSATGTGNEKLFF
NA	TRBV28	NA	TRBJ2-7	TGTGCCAGCAGACCCCCAGGGAAAGGGGCGTGGCAGTACTTC	CASRPPGKGAWQYF
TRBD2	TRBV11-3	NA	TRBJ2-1	TGTGCCAGCAGCCCCGGGGGTAGCGGGAAAATAGGTGAGCAGTTCTTC	CASSPGGSGKIGEQFF
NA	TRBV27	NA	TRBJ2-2	TGTGCCAGCAGTGCCTACTCAGGGGTTCCCGGGGAGCTGTTTTTT	CASSAYSGVPGELFF
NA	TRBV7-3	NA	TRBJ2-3	TGTGCCAGCAGCTTAACGTATTCCACAGATACGCAGTATTTT	CASSLTYSTDTQYF
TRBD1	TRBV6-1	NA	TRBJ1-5	TGTGCCGGGGGACAGGGTTATAGCAATCAGCCCCAGCATTTT	CAGGQGYSNQPQHF
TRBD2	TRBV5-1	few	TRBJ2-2	TGCGCCAGCAGCCTGGGGGGTAGCGGGAGCATCGGGGAGCTGTTTTTT	CASSLGGSGSIGELFF
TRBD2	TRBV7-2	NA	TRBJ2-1	TGTGCCAGCAGCTTAGGAAGCGGGAGGTTGAATGAGCAGTTCTTC	CASSLGSGRLNEQFF
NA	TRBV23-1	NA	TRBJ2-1	TGCGCCAGCAGTCAATCGAGGGCAATCCGGGGCAATGAGCAGTTCTTC	CASSQSRAIRGNEQFF
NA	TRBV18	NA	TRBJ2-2	TGTGCCAGCTCACTGCCTCAATTAATCTACGCGAACACCGGGGAGCTGTTTTTT	CASSLPQLIYANTGELFF
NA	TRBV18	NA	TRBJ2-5	TGTGCCAGCTCACCACAACAGGGTCAAGAGACCCAGTACTTC	CASSPQQGQETQYF
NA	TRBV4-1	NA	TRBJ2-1	TGCGCCAGCAGCCACCCCGGGACTTCCTACAATGAGCAGTTCTTC	CASSHPGTSYNEQFF
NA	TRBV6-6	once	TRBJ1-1	TGTGCCAGCAGCTATAAGACAGGTGAAGCTTTCTTT	CASSYKTGEAFF
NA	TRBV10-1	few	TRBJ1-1	TGCGCCAGCAGCGCCGGAGGGAACACTGAAGCTTTCTTT	CASSAGGNTEAFF
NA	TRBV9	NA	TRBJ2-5	TGTGCCAGCAGCTCCGCCGTTATCGGTCAGACCCAGTACTTC	CASSSAVIGQTQYF
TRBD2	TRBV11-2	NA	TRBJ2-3	TGTGCCAGCAGCTTCAGACTAGCGGGGATTCCTAGCACAGATACGCAGTATTTT	CASSFRLAGIPSTDTQYF
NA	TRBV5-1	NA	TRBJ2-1	TGCGCCAGCAGCTTGGAGGGCTTGGACAACTACAATGAGCAGTTCTTC	CASSLEGLDNYNEQFF
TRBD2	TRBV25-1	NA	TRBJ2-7	TGTGCCAGCAGTGATCTTCTAGCGGGAGGGCCTTACGAGCAGTACTTC	CASSDLLAGGPYEQYF